This TCR beta chain came from a study of blood T cell repertoires in COVID-19. Study context: Samples taken during acute and convalescent COVID-19 were collected in the United States, Italy and Spain. Sources were T cells, B-cell-depleted T cells, or PBMCs; the material itself was cDNA or gDNA.

This CDR3 has 16 residues. Germline CDR1 and CDR2: LGHDT and YNNKEL (reference sequence). V was pared by 1 base and J by 2 bases, with 12 bases between. Per the study methods: Reference gene primer amplification gave nucleated cell count estimates. The protocol was immunoSEQ multiplex PCR, while the TCRdb copy is restricted to in-frame clones and leaves out a portion. V and J calls plus clone size are reproduced from that table; the DNA served to infer D and trimming. The repertoire has about 180,000 clones, about 91% of them found once; the top ten carry about 4%. The receptor was isolated from a young woman with acute or convalescent COVID-19. The sample consisted of peripheral blood. The genes are TRBV3-1 (or the pseudogene TRBV3-2) and TRBJ1-3, with a weak D call TRBD1 (5 bases). This CDR3 reads CASSQGQMVAGNTIYF. DNA of the CDR3: TGTGCCAGCAGCCAAGGACAGATGGTGGCTGGAAACACCATATATTTT.